The source of this TCR beta chain is a study of CD8 T cells in Susac syndrome. The CDR3 sequence is 15 residues long. From germline, CDR1 is LGHNA and CDR2 YSLEER. The junction had 7 bases not matched to a gene; V was cut back by 2 bases and J by 3 bases. TEMRA cells were FACS-enriched, with CD8+ and CD4+ T cells isolated negatively. This clonotype was seen a few times. When the RNA was reverse transcribed, random hexamers were used with an input of about 0.45 to 1 ug. A single record per CDR3 protein comes from TCRdb applying MiXCR to the immunoSEQ multiplex PCR reads. The sample records approximately 100,000 distinct CDR3 sequences, 85% to 95% being singletons.

The TCR comes from a human donor in good health. The chain carries TRBV4-3 and TRBJ2-7; TRBD1 agrees at 7 bases. The sequencing sample was made of CD4+ T cells from PBMCs. The CDR3 loop reads CASSQLRQGGYEQYF. The DNA of the CDR3 is TGCGCCAGCAGCCAACTGAGACAGGGCGGCTACGAGCAGTACTTC.